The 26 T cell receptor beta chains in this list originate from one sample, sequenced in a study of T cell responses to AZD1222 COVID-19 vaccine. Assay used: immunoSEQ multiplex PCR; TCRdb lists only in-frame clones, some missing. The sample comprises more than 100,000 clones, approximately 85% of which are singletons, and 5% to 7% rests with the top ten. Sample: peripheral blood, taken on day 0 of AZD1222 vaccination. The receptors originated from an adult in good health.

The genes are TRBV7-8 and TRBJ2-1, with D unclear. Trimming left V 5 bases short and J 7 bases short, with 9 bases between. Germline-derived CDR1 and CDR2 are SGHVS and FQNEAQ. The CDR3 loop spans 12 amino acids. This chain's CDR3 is CASSHPSNEQFF. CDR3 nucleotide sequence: TGTGCCAGCAGCCACCCCAGTAATGAGCAGTTCTTC.

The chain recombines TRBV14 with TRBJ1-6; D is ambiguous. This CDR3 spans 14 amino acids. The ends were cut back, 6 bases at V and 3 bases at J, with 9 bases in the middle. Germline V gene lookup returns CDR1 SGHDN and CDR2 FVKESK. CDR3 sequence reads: CASRRENYNSPLHF. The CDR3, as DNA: TGTGCCAGCAGGCGCGAGAACTATAATTCACCCCTCCACTTT.

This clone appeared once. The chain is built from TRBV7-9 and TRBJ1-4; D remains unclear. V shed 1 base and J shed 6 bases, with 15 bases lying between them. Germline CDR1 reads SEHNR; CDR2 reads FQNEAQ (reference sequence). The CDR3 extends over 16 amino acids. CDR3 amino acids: CASSLVGPSGDEKLFF. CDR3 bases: TGTGCCAGCAGCTTAGTGGGTCCCAGTGGGGATGAAAAACTGTTTTTT.

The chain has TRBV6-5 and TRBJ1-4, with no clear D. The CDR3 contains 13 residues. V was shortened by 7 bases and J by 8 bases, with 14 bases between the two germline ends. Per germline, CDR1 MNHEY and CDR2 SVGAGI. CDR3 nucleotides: TGTGCCAGCACAGAACCCATTGGGGAAAAACTGTTTTTT. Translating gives CASTEPIGEKLFF.

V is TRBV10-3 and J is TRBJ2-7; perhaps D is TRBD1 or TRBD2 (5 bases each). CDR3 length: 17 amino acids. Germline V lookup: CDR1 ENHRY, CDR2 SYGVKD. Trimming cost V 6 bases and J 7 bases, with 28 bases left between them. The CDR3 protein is CAIRALLPTGTPGEQYF. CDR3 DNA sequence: TGTGCCATCAGAGCCCTCTTGCCGACGGGGACCCCGGGGGAGCAGTACTTC.

CDR3 sequence reads: CASSPRWSLGGNQPQHF. The CDR3 nucleotides read TGTGCCAGCAGCCCAAGGTGGAGTCTCGGGGGCAATCAGCCCCAGCATTTT. The chain has TRBV11-3 and TRBJ1-5; no definite D call. The CDR3 runs 17 residues. Trimming left V 5 bases short and J 2 bases short, with 19 bases between. CDR1 is SGHNT and CDR2 is YENEEA in the germline V gene. Variable domain in full (rest from reference TRBV11-3 and TRBJ1-5): EAGVVQSPRYKIIEKKQPVAFWCNPISGHNTLYWYLQNLGQGPELLIRYENEEAVDDSQLPKDRFSAERLKGVDSTLKIQPAELGDSAVYLCASSPRWSLGGNQPQHFGDGTRLSIL.

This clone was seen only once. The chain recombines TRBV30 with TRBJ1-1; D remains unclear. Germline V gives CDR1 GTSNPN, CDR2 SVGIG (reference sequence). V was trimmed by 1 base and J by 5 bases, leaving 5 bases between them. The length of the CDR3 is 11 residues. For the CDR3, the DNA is TGTGCCTGGAGTGAGAAGACTGAAGCTTTCTTT. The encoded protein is CAWSEKTEAFF.

The CDR3 spells CASSVGPAVLNEQFF. The CDR3 DNA follows: TGTGCCAGCAGCGTAGGTCCAGCCGTACTGAATGAGCAGTTCTTC. This sequence joins TRBV9 and TRBJ2-1; D unresolved. The V and J ends lost 0 bases and 7 bases respectively, with 14 bases between them. CDR3 size: 15 residues. The germline gives CDR1 SGDLS, CDR2 YYNGEE.

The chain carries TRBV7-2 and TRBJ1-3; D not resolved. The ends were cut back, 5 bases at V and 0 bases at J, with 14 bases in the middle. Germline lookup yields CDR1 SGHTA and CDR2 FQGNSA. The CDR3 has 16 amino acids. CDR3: CASSPPGFFSGNTIYF. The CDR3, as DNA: TGTGCCAGCAGCCCACCGGGGTTCTTCTCTGGAAACACCATATATTTT.

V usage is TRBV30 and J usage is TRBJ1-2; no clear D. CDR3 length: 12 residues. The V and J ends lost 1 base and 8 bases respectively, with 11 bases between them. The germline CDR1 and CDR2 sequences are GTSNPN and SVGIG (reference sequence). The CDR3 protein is CAWSGESGGYTF. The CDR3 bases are TGTGCCTGGAGTGGTGAATCGGGAGGCTACACCTTC. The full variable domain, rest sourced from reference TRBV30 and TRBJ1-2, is SQTIHQWPATLVQPVGSPLSLECTVEGTSNPNLYWYRQAAGRGLQLLFYSVGIGQISSEVPQNLSASRPQDRQFILSSKKLLLSDSGFYLCAWSGESGGYTFGSGTRLTVV.

CDR3 sequence reads: CASSWIQGYTF. The CDR3 DNA follows: TGTGCCAGCAGCTGGATCCAGGGCTACACCTTC. The chain uses TRBV28 and TRBJ1-2, with unresolved D. V gave up 6 bases and J gave up 8 bases, with 10 bases separating them. CDR1 and CDR2 from the germline V gene are MDHEN and SYDVKM. There are 11 residues in the CDR3.

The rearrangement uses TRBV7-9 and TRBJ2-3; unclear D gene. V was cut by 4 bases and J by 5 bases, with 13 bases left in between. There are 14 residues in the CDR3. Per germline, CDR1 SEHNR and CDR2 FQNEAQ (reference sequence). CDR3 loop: CASSSRNLLDTQYF. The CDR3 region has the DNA TGTGCCAGCAGCTCCAGAAACCTACTAGATACGCAGTATTTT.

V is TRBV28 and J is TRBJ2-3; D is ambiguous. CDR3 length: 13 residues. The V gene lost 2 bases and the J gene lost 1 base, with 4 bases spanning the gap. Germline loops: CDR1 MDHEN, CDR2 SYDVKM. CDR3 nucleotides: TGTGCCAGCAGTTTACCAGGCACAGATACGCAGTATTTT. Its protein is CASSLPGTDTQYF.

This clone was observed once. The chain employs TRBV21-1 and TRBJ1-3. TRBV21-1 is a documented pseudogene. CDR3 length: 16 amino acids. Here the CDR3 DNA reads TGTGCCAGCAGCATATCTCGGACTTCGACTGGAAACACCATATATTTT. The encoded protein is CASSISRTSTGNTIYF.

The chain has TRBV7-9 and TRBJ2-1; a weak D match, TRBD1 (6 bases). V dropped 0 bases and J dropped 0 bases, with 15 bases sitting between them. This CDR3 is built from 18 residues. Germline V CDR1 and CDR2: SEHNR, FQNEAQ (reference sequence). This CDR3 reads CASSLADTGHNSYNEQFF. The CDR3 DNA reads TGTGCCAGCAGCTTAGCTGATACGGGACATAACTCCTACAATGAGCAGTTCTTC.

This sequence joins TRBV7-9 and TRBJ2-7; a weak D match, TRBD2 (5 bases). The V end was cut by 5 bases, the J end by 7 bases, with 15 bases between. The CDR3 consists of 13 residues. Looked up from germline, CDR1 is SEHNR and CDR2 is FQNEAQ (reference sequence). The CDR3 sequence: CASSTRTRGEQYF. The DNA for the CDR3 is TGTGCCAGCAGCACACGGACCCGAGGGGAGCAGTACTTC.

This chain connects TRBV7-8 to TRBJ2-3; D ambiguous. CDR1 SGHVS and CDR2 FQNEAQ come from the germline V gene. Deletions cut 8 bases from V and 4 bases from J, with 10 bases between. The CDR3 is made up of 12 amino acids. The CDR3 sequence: CASHGRSDTQYF. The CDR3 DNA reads TGTGCCAGCCACGGGCGCTCAGATACGCAGTATTTT.

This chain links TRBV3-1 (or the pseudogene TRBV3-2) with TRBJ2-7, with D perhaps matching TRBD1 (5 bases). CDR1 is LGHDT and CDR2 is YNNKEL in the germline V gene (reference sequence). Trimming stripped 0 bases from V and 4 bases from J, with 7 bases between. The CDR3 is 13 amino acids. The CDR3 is CASSQDYRYEQYF. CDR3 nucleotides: TGTGCCAGCAGCCAAGACTACAGGTACGAGCAGTACTTC.

The CDR3 DNA follows: TGTGCCAGCAGTTATCGGCGGACCTATGGCTACACCTTC. The encoded protein is CASSYRRTYGYTF. The chain links TRBV6-2 or TRBV6-3 to TRBJ1-2, with D unclear. CDR1 is MNHEY and CDR2 is SVGEGT in the germline V gene. This CDR3 contains 13 residues. Trimming shortened V by 3 bases and J by 4 bases, and 9 bases separated the two germline ends.

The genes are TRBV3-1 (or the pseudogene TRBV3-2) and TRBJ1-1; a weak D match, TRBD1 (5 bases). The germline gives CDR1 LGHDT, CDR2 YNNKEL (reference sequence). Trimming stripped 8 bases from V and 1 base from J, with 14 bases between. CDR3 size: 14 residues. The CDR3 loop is CASGRDPKNTEAFF. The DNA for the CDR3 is TGTGCCAGCGGCCGGGACCCGAAGAACACTGAAGCTTTCTTT.

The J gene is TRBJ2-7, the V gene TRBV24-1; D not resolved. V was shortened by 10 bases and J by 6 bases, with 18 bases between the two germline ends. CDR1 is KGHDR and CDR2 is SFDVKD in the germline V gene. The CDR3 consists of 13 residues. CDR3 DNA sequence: TGTGCCACATCGGCGAGCAGGACCCTCGAGCAGTACTTC. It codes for CATSASRTLEQYF.

The CDR3 sequence is CASSPTTGVGELFF. Here the CDR3 DNA reads TGTGCCAGCAGCCCGACGACAGGGGTGGGGGAGCTGTTTTTT. The rearrangement links TRBV7-3 to TRBJ2-2; 8 bases agree with TRBD1. CDR1 SGHTA and CDR2 FQGTGA come from the germline V gene. The CDR3 has 14 residues. V shed 5 bases and J 8 bases; nucleotides not matched to a gene: 7.

The CDR3 DNA reads as TGTGCCAGCAGCCTTAAAGGGCCCCAGCATTTT. Its translation: CASSLKGPQHF. The V and J genes are TRBV12-3 or TRBV12-4 and TRBJ1-5; no reliable D call. The CDR3 covers 11 residues. Between the trimmed V and J ends, which lost 6 bases and 9 bases, there was a span of 9 bases.

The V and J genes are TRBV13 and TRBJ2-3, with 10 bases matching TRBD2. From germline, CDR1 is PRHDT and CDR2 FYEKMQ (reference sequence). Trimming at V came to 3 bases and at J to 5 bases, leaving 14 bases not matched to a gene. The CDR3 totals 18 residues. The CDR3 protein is CASSFRVAGGAFQDTQYF. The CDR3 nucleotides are TGTGCCAGCAGCTTTCGGGTAGCGGGGGGAGCTTTTCAAGATACGCAGTATTTT.

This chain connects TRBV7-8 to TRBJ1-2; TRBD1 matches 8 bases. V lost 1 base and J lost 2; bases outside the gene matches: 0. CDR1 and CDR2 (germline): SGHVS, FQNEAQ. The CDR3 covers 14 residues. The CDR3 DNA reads TGTGCCAGCAGCTTAGGACAGGGGAACTATGGCTACACCTTC. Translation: CASSLGQGNYGYTF. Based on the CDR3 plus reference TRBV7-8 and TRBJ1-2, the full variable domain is GAGVSQSPRYKVAKRGQDVALRCDPISGHVSLFWYQQALGQGPEFLTYFQNEAQLDKSGLPSDRFFAERPEGSVSTLKIQRTQQEDSAVYLCASSLGQGNYGYTFGSGTRLTVV.

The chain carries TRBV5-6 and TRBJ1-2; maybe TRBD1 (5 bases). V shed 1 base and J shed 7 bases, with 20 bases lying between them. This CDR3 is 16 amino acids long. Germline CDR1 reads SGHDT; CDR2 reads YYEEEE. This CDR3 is CASSLILGGEMSGYTF. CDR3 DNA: TGTGCCAGCAGCTTGATTCTGGGGGGAGAGATGTCTGGCTACACCTTC.